The clone carrying this TCR beta chain came up many times. Its specificity is unknown. The data originate from a study of glioma-infiltrating T cells. Trimming took 7 bases from V and 7 from J, leaving 9 bases between them. In germline, CDR1 is KGHDR, CDR2 SFDVKD. The CDR3 loop spans 12 amino acids. Amplification of TCR alpha and beta CDR3 regions from RNA used iRepertoire nested multiplex PCR. Tissue mRNA or PBMC total RNA, about 90-450 ng, went into one-step reverse transcription and amplification. One entry per CDR3 protein results from TCRdb running MiXCR on the multiplex PCR reads. Altogether under 130,000 distinct CDR3 sequences are present, around 29% being singletons, with the ten largest covering 40% to 45%. Overall study results and limits: Non-neoplastic patients had below-expected tissue-blood divergence, while all gliomas exceeded expectation.

The genes are TRBV24-1 and TRBJ1-4, with a possible D match to TRBD1 (5 bases). The sample comprised glioma tissue, nonneoplastic brain tissue, or PBMCs (not recorded which). This TCR came from a human donor with low-grade glioma or glioblastoma, undergoing nonglioma brain surgery, or in good health (not recorded which). The CDR3 is CATSSRGEKLFF. The CDR3 region has the DNA TGTGCCACCAGCTCAAGGGGTGAAAAACTGTTTTTT.